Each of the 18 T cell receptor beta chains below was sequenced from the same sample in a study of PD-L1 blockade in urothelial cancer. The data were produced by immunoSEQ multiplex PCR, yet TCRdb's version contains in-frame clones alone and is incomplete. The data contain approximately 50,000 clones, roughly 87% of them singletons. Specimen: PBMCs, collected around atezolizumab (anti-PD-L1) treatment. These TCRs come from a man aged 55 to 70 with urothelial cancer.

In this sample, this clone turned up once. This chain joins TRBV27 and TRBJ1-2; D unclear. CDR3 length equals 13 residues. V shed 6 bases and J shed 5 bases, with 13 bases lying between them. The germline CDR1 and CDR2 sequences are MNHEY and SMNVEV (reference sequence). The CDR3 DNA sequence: TGTGCCAGCAGCCCAAGGACGGGGTATGGCTACACCTTC. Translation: CASSPRTGYGYTF.

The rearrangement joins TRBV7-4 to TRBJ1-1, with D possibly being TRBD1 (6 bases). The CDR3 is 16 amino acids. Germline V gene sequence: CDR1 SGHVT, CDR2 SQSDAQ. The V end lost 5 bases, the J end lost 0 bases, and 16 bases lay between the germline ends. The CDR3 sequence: CASSADRSPMNTEAFF. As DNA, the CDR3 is TGTGCCAGCAGCGCCGACAGGTCCCCCATGAACACTGAAGCTTTCTTT.

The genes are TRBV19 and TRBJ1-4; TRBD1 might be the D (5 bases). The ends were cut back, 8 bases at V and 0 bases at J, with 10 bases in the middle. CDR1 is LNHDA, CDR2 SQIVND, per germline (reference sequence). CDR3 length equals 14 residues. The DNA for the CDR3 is TGTGCCAGTCATCGACAGACAACTAATGAAAAACTGTTTTTT. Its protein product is CASHRQTTNEKLFF. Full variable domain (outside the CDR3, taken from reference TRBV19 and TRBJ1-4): DGGITQSPKYLFRKEGQNVTLSCEQNLNHDAMYWYRQDPGQGLRLIYYSQIVNDFQKGDIAEGYSVSREKKESFPLTVTSAQKNPTAFYLCASHRQTTNEKLFFGSGTQLSVL.

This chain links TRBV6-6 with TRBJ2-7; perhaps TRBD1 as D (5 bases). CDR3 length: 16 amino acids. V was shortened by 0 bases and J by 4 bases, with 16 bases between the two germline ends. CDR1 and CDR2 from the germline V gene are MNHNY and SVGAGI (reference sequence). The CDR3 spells CASSYSTYRSQYEQYF. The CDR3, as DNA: TGTGCCAGCAGTTACTCTACGTACAGGAGTCAGTACGAGCAGTACTTC.

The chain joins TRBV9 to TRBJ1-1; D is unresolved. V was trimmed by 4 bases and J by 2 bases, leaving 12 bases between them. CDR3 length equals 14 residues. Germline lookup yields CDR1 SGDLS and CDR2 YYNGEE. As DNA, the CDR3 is TGTGCCAGCAGCCCTACCCTACCCAACACTGAAGCTTTCTTT. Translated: CASSPTLPNTEAFF.

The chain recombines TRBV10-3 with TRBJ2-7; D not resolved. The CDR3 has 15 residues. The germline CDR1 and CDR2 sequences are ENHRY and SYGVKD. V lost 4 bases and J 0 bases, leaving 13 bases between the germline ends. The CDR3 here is CAISGTPSISYEQYF. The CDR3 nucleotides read TGTGCCATCAGTGGAACACCTTCAATCTCCTACGAGCAGTACTTC.

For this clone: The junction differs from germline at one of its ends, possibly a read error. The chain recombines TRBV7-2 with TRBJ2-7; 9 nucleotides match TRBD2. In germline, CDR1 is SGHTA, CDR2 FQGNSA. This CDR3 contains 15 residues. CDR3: CASSPRSGGSHEQYF. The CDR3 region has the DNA TGTGCCAGCAGCCCACGTAGCGGGGGCTCCCACGAGCAGTACTTC. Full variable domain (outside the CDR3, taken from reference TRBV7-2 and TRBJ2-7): GAGVSQSPSNKVTEKGKDVELRCDPISGHTALYWYRQSLGQGLEFLIYFQGNSAPDKSGLPSDRFSAERTGGSVSTLTIQRTQQEDSAVYLCASSPRSGGSHEQYFGPGTRLTVT.

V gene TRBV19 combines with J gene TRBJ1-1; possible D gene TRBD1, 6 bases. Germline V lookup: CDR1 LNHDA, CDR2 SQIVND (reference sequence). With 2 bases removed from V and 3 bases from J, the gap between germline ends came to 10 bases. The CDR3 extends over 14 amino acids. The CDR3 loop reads CASSIIAGDTEAFF. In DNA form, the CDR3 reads TGTGCCAGTAGTATAATCGCAGGGGACACTGAAGCTTTCTTT.

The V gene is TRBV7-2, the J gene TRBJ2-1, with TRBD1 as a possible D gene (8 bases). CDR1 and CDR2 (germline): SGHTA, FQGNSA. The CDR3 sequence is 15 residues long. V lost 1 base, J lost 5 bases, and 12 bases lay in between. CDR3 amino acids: CASSLDRGGHNEQFF. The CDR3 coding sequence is TGTGCCAGCAGCTTAGACAGGGGGGGGCACAATGAGCAGTTCTTC.

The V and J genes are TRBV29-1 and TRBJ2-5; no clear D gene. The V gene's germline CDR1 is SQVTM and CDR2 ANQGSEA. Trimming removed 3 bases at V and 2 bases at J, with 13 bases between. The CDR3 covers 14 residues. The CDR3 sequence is CSVEVFLDQETQYF. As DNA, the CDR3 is TGCAGCGTTGAGGTTTTTCTAGATCAAGAGACCCAGTACTTC.

Written as DNA, the CDR3 is TGTGCCTGGATTAGCGGGGGGGCCCTAAACACCGGGGAGCTGTTTTTT. Protein product: CAWISGGALNTGELFF. The genes are TRBV30 and TRBJ2-2; 11 positions agree with TRBD2. The CDR3 contains 16 residues. Trimming at V came to 4 bases and at J to 2 bases, leaving 6 bases not matched to a gene. Germline assignment: CDR1 GTSNPN and CDR2 SVGIG (reference sequence).

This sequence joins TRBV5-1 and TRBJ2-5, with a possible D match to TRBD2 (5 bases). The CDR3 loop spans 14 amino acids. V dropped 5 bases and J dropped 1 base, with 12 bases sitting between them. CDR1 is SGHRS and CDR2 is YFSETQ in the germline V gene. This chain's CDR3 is CASSPWTVQETQYF. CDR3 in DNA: TGCGCCAGCAGTCCGTGGACTGTCCAAGAGACCCAGTACTTC.

The CDR3 reads CASSDRVGYQPQHF. The CDR3 DNA reads TGTGCCAGCAGTGACAGGGTAGGATATCAGCCCCAGCATTTT. The chain carries TRBV2 and TRBJ1-5; D possibly corresponds to TRBD1 (5 bases). This CDR3 is 14 amino acids long. The ends were cut back, 3 bases at V and 5 bases at J, with 11 bases in the middle. The germline V gene has CDR1 SNHLY and CDR2 FYNNEI.

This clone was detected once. The CDR3 loop reads CASSPGGQETQYF. The CDR3 DNA reads TGTGCCAGTAGTCCCGGGGGCCAAGAGACCCAGTACTTC. This chain connects TRBV19 to TRBJ2-5, with D tentatively TRBD2 (6 bases). The V end lost 5 bases, the J end lost 1 base, and 8 bases lay between the germline ends. The CDR3 is 13 amino acids. Germline V CDR1 and CDR2: LNHDA, SQIVND (reference sequence).

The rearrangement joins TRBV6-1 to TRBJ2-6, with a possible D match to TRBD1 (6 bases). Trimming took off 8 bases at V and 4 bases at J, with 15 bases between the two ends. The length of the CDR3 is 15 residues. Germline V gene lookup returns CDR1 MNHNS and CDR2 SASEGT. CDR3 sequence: CASFLTGTGANVLTF. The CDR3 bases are TGTGCCAGCTTCCTAACAGGGACCGGGGCCAACGTCCTGACTTTC.

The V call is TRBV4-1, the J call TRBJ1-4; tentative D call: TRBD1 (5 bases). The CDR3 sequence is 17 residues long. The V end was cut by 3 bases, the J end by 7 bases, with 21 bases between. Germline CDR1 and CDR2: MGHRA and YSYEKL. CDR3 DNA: TGCGCCAGCAGCCATCACCCATCCCGGACAAAGAGTGAAAAACTGTTTTTT. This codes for CASSHHPSRTKSEKLFF.

The CDR3 DNA follows: TGCGCCAGCAGGGTGCGACTGGGGCCAGCGCGGGATACGCAGTATTTT. It translates to CASRVRLGPARDTQYF. The chain carries TRBV5-1 and TRBJ2-3, with a weak D call TRBD1 (5 bases). CDR3 length: 16 amino acids. The germline V and J ends were trimmed by 5 bases and 6 bases, with 22 bases remaining between them. Germline loops: CDR1 SGHRS, CDR2 YFSETQ.

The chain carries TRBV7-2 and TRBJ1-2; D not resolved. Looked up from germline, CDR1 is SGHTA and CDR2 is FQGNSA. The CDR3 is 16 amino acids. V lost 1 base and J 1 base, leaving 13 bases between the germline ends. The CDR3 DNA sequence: TGTGCCAGCAGCTTAGATCTGAACAGCCGTAACTATGGCTACACCTTC. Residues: CASSLDLNSRNYGYTF.